The sequence of this T cell receptor beta chain was determined in a study of T cell repertoires and leukemia-associated antigens. Study-level points and caveats: The four groups had similar numbers of Vbeta, Jbeta genes and CDR3s.

TCRdb itself ran the 5' RACE reads through MiXCR, one entry per CDR3 protein. Of 10,000 to 12,000 distinct CDR3 sequences listed, roughly two fifths are singletons. This clonotype is labeled medium-sized. Its specificity is not known. This CDR3 comprises 13 residues. V gave up 4 bases and J gave up 4 bases, with 10 bases separating them. The sequence was obtained from a female donor in good health. The specimen was CD3+ T cells sorted from blood and cultured. This chain connects TRBV12-3 or TRBV12-4 to TRBJ1-2; possible D gene TRBD1, 6 bases. The chain's CDR3 is CASSSDSSYGYTF. CDR3 DNA sequence: TGTGCCAGCAGTTCGGACAGCTCCTATGGCTACACCTTC.